Below are 17 T cell receptor beta chains sequenced from a single sample in a study of response to subunit inactivated influenza vaccine. Using its own MiXCR run on the RT-PCR reads, TCRdb lists one record per CDR3 protein. The repertoire holds some 600,000 distinct CDR3 sequences, with 12% to 15% as singletons. The material sequenced was PBMCs from blood, taken 14 days before vaccination. These receptor sequences come from a middle-aged man who received an inactivated influenza vaccine.

This clonotype has more than one count but fewer than ten. V and J are TRBV20-1 and TRBJ2-7; maybe TRBD1 (5 bases). The CDR3 loop spans 13 amino acids. Germline V gene data show CDR1 as DFQATT and CDR2 as SNEGSKA (reference sequence). Trimming removed 4 bases from V and 3 bases from J, with 13 bases in between. This CDR3 is CSAIRQPSYEQYF. For the CDR3, the DNA is TGCAGTGCTATTCGACAGCCGAGCTACGAGCAGTACTTC.

V gene TRBV12-3 or TRBV12-4 combines with J gene TRBJ2-3; weak D call: TRBD2 (6 bases). The V end was cut by 2 bases, the J end by 1 base, with 10 bases between. The CDR3 is made up of 15 amino acids. The CDR3 protein is CASSLPLAGTDTQYF. CDR3 nucleotides: TGTGCCAGCAGTTTACCCTTAGCGGGCACAGATACGCAGTATTTT.

This clonotype occurred many times. The chain carries TRBV28 and TRBJ1-1; no clear D. V was cut by 5 bases and J by 6 bases, with 7 bases left in between. The CDR3 has 11 residues. Germline CDR1 and CDR2: MDHEN and SYDVKM. For the CDR3, the DNA is TGTGCCAGCAGTCTGAGGGCTGAAGCTTTCTTT. Protein product: CASSLRAEAFF.

CDR3 nucleotides: TGTGCCAGCAGTTTCCCGTTGGGAGAAAAACTGTTTTTT. Translated: CASSFPLGEKLFF. This chain uses TRBV6-2 or TRBV6-3 with TRBJ1-4, with D hard to call. The CDR3 runs to 13 residues. With 4 bases removed from V and 8 bases from J, the gap between germline ends came to 11 bases. Germline loops: CDR1 MNHEY, CDR2 SVGEGT.

This clonotype came up a few times. V gene TRBV7-9 combines with J gene TRBJ2-3; D is perhaps TRBD2 (6 bases). This CDR3 contains 15 residues. In germline, CDR1 is SEHNR, CDR2 FQNEAQ (reference sequence). The germline V and J ends were trimmed by 3 bases and 2 bases, with 12 bases remaining between them. The CDR3 here is CASSFISGPTDTQYF. The DNA of the CDR3 is TGTGCCAGCAGCTTCATTAGCGGTCCCACAGATACGCAGTATTTT.

The chain carries TRBV11-2 and TRBJ2-3; maybe TRBD1 (6 bases). Trimming took 3 bases from V and 3 from J, leaving 16 bases between them. The CDR3 runs 16 residues. CDR1 and CDR2 from the germline V gene are SGHAT and FQNNGV. In DNA form, the CDR3 reads TGTGCCAGCAGCTTCCGGACAGCCTTGTCGACAGATACGCAGTATTTT. The encoded protein is CASSFRTALSTDTQYF.

This clonotype was observed at least ten times. V gene TRBV7-6 combines with J gene TRBJ2-7; 7 nucleotides line up with TRBD1. This CDR3 region has 15 residues. V was pared by 0 bases and J by 0 bases, with 2 bases of the junction left unmatched. Germline CDR1 SGHVS, CDR2 FNYEAQ. For the CDR3, the DNA is TGTGCCAGCAGCTTAGCTGGGGACAGCTCCTACGAGCAGTACTTC. It translates to CASSLAGDSSYEQYF. Using reference TRBV7-6 and TRBJ2-7 for the parts outside the CDR3, the full variable domain is GAGVSQSPRYKVTKRGQDVALRCDPISGHVSLYWYRQALGQGPEFLTYFNYEAQQDKSGLPNDRFSAERPEGSISTLTIQRTEQRDSAMYRCASSLAGDSSYEQYFGPGTRLTVT.

This clonotype has a count of ten or more. V is TRBV5-1 and J is TRBJ1-2; a weak D match, TRBD1 (5 bases). CDR3 length: 15 residues. The germline CDR1 and CDR2 sequences are SGHRS and YFSETQ. Trimming removed 4 bases at V and 4 bases at J, with 17 bases between. CDR3 DNA: TGCGCCAGCAGCCAAACCCCGGGACTCACCTATGGCTACACCTTC. Its protein is CASSQTPGLTYGYTF.

This clonotype was counted only a few times. The gene calls are TRBV6-2 or TRBV6-3 and TRBJ2-1, with 7 bases identical to TRBD1. J lost 5 bases, V lost 6 bases, and 7 bases had no gene match. CDR3 length equals 14 residues. Germline-derived CDR1 and CDR2 are MNHEY and SVGEGT. In nucleotides, the CDR3 is TGTGCCAGCAGAAGATTTACAGGGGACAATGAGCAGTTCTTC. Translation: CASRRFTGDNEQFF.

This clonotype was observed a handful of times. This chain connects TRBV15 to TRBJ2-1; D is unclear. This CDR3 contains 13 residues. Trimming stripped 0 bases from V and 4 bases from J, with 4 bases between. The germline gives CDR1 LNHNV, CDR2 YYDKDF (reference sequence). The CDR3 loop is CATSREQYNEQFF. DNA of the CDR3: TGTGCCACCAGCAGAGAACAGTACAATGAGCAGTTCTTC.

The chain employs TRBV28 and TRBJ2-5; no clear D. The CDR3 covers 13 residues. Deletions cut 6 bases from V and 5 bases from J, with 13 bases between. Germline loops: CDR1 MDHEN, CDR2 SYDVKM. CDR3 amino acids: CASSPRRFETQYF. The DNA for the CDR3 is TGTGCCAGCAGCCCCCGTAGGTTTGAGACCCAGTACTTC.

This clonotype showed up just a few times. The chain links TRBV15 to TRBJ1-2; tentatively, D is TRBD1 (5 bases). This CDR3 has 13 amino acids. The V gene's germline CDR1 is LNHNV and CDR2 YYDKDF (reference sequence). V lost 3 bases, J lost 7 bases, and 12 bases lay in between. This CDR3 is CATSSTNGGGYTF. CDR3 bases: TGTGCCACCAGCAGTACCAACGGGGGTGGCTACACCTTC. The entire variable domain, with the rest obtained from reference TRBV15 and TRBJ1-2, is as follows: DAMVIQNPRYQVTQFGKPVTLSCSQTLNHNVMYWYQQKSSQAPKLLFHYYDKDFNNEADTPDNFQSRRPNTSFCFLDIRSPGLGDTAMYLCATSSTNGGGYTFGSGTRLTVV.

This clonotype has more than one count but fewer than ten. The chain recombines TRBV4-2 with TRBJ1-1; the D is unclear. The CDR3 length is 15 residues. V gave up 0 bases and J gave up 7 bases, with 15 bases separating them. Germline V lookup: CDR1 LGHNA, CDR2 YNFKEQ. The CDR3 DNA sequence: TGTGCCAGCAGCCAAGACCCCAATCGGCCGAATGAAGCTTTCTTT. The encoded protein is CASSQDPNRPNEAFF.

The table lists this clonotype with many counts. The V and J genes are TRBV29-1 and TRBJ2-3; D uncertain. Trimming took 5 bases from V and 2 from J, leaving 2 bases between them. CDR1 SQVTM and CDR2 ANQGSEA come from the germline V gene. This CDR3 comprises 10 residues. This CDR3 is CSVSTDTQYF. CDR3 sequence (DNA): TGCAGCGTTTCCACAGATACGCAGTATTTT.

This clonotype was counted a few times. V is TRBV20-1 and J is TRBJ2-7, with TRBD2 identical over 10 bases. Germline trimming cut 6 bases from V and 0 bases from J; bases unmatched to any gene: 8. The CDR3 contains 15 residues. CDR1 is DFQATT and CDR2 is SNEGSKA in the germline V gene (reference sequence). CDR3 residues: CSAEPSGSFSYEQYF. For the CDR3, the DNA is TGCAGTGCAGAACCTAGCGGGAGTTTCTCCTACGAGCAGTACTTC.

This clonotype has a handful of counts. The chain links TRBV29-1 to TRBJ2-3; unclear D gene. The CDR3 totals 11 residues. Germline V lookup: CDR1 SQVTM, CDR2 ANQGSEA. V lost 5 bases, J lost 4 bases, and 7 bases lay in between. The CDR3 region is CSVLGSDTQYF. Written as DNA, the CDR3 is TGCAGCGTTCTTGGGTCAGATACGCAGTATTTT.

The table lists this clonotype with many counts. The V gene is TRBV28, the J gene TRBJ1-6, with TRBD1 as a possible D gene (5 bases). The CDR3 is made up of 13 amino acids. CDR1 MDHEN and CDR2 SYDVKM come from the germline V gene. V lost 7 bases and J 7 bases, leaving 11 bases between the germline ends. CDR3: CASKGQGNSPLHF. Written as DNA, the CDR3 is TGTGCCAGCAAGGGGCAGGGCAATTCACCCCTCCACTTT. Looking up the rest from reference TRBV28 and TRBJ1-6 gives the full variable domain: DVKVTQSSRYLVKRTGEKVFLECVQDMDHENMFWYRQDPGLGLRLIYFSYDVKMKEKGDIPEGYSVSREKKERFSLILESASTNQTSMYLCASKGQGNSPLHFGNGTRLTVT.